The next 29 T cell receptor beta chains were all read from a single sample in a study of identical twins. TCRdb independently ran MiXCR on the 5' RACE reads; one entry per CDR3 protein. There are about 530,000 distinct CDR3 sequences in the sample; about 16% occur only once, and around 0.4% lies in the top ten. These data were also filed under a second study, of yellow fever vaccine responses in identical twins.

The sample consisted of CD4+ T cells sorted from blood. The receptors originated from a woman between 18 and 29 years old in good health.

This clonotype appeared a few times. V usage is TRBV2 and J usage is TRBJ2-5, with D unresolved. Germline V gives CDR1 SNHLY, CDR2 FYNNEI. V was trimmed by 3 bases and J by 3 bases, leaving 14 bases between them. The CDR3 contains 15 residues. CDR3 loop: CASSEIGIGKETQYF. The CDR3 bases are TGTGCCAGCAGTGAGATCGGAATTGGCAAAGAGACCCAGTACTTC.

The table lists this clonotype with a few counts. This chain connects TRBV10-2 to TRBJ2-2, with D hard to call. This CDR3 is 14 amino acids long. Trimming pared 3 bases from V and 4 bases from J, leaving 9 bases between. Germline V CDR1 and CDR2: WSHSY, SAAADI. The DNA for the CDR3 is TGCGCCAGCAGTGAATCCGGCCTCACCGGGGAGCTGTTTTTT. Its translation is CASSESGLTGELFF.

The chain carries TRBV29-1 and TRBJ2-1, with 7 positions matching TRBD2. The CDR3 totals 15 residues. Trimming cost V 4 bases and J 0 bases; bases outside gene matches: 6. CDR1 SQVTM and CDR2 ANQGSEA come from the germline V gene. The chain's CDR3 is CSVGGGEPSYNEQFF. The DNA of the CDR3 is TGCAGCGTTGGGGGGGGGGAACCCTCCTACAATGAGCAGTTCTTC.

This clonotype is a singleton in its sample. The chain links TRBV9 to TRBJ2-2; perhaps TRBD2 as D (5 bases). The CDR3 totals 15 residues. The V and J ends lost 0 bases and 4 bases respectively, with 10 bases between them. CDR1 and CDR2 (germline): SGDLS, YYNGEE. CDR3 DNA sequence: TGTGCCAGCAGCGTAGCTCGCACTAGCACCGGGGAGCTGTTTTTT. Protein product: CASSVARTSTGELFF.

This clonotype occurred a few times. The V gene is TRBV19, the J gene TRBJ2-2, with 8 bases that match TRBD2. Germline CDR1 LNHDA, CDR2 SQIVND (reference sequence). This CDR3 spans 16 amino acids. V gave up 1 base and J gave up 6 bases; unmatched junction bases: 7. The CDR3 DNA is TGTGCCAGTAGTATAGCTGGGACTAGTGGTCCCGGGGAGCTGTTTTTT. Residues: CASSIAGTSGPGELFF.

This clonotype was seen a few times. The CDR3, as DNA: TGTGCCAGCAGTTTTGCCGGGACTAGCCGGATCTATGAGCAGTTCTTC. Residues: CASSFAGTSRIYEQFF. The chain employs TRBV28 and TRBJ2-1; 9 bases match TRBD2. The CDR3 loop spans 16 amino acids. V was clipped by 3 bases and J by 8 bases; unmatched bases: 11. Germline assignment: CDR1 MDHEN and CDR2 SYDVKM.

This clonotype was detected many times. The genes are TRBV5-1 and TRBJ2-2; D not certain. V dropped 0 bases and J dropped 7 bases, with 13 bases sitting between them. The CDR3 is 15 amino acids. Germline CDR1 is SGHRS and CDR2 is YFSETQ. This CDR3 is CASSLGSGYGGELFF. CDR3 coding DNA: TGCGCCAGCAGCTTGGGATCAGGTTACGGCGGGGAGCTGTTTTTT.

This rearrangement joins TRBV12-3 or TRBV12-4 to TRBJ1-2, with D unclear. V lost 7 bases, J lost 7 bases, and 16 bases lay in between. This CDR3 is 13 amino acids long. The CDR3 region has the DNA TGTGCCAGCAATACCGGTGTTCCGGGTGGCTACACCTTC. Encoded protein: CASNTGVPGGYTF.

This chain joins TRBV20-1 and TRBJ2-5; TRBD1 matches at 8 bases. CDR1 and CDR2 from the germline V gene are DFQATT and SNEGSKA (reference sequence). The V and J ends lost 3 bases and 5 bases, in that order; junction bases with no gene match: 14. This CDR3 comprises 16 residues. CDR3 DNA: TGCAGTGCTAGCCCCAGGGGGCAGGGGGACCGGGAGACCCAGTACTTC. Translated: CSASPRGQGDRETQYF.

A few counts support this clonotype. The rearrangement links TRBV10-3 to TRBJ1-3; possible D gene TRBD1, 5 bases. The germline V and J ends were trimmed by 3 bases and 4 bases, with 22 bases remaining between them. Germline loops: CDR1 ENHRY, CDR2 SYGVKD. CDR3 size: 18 residues. The CDR3 DNA reads as TGTGCCATCAGTGACCTGATTGGGGCGCAGGACATAGGAAACACCATATATTTT. It specifies CAISDLIGAQDIGNTIYF.

This clonotype was observed a handful of times. This chain connects TRBV24-1 to TRBJ2-7, with 9 positions matching TRBD2. This CDR3 spans 16 amino acids. V was clipped by 2 bases and J by 4 bases; unmatched bases: 8. Per the germline V gene, CDR1 is KGHDR and CDR2 is SFDVKD. The CDR3 sequence is CATSDSGGRGSYEQYF. CDR3 coding DNA: TGTGCCACCAGTGATTCCGGCGGGAGGGGGAGTTACGAGCAGTACTTC.

This clonotype was counted at least ten times. The CDR3 region has the DNA TGTGCCAGCAGTGGGAAACAGGGATCGCAGCCCCAGCATTTT. It translates to CASSGKQGSQPQHF. The J gene is TRBJ1-5, the V gene TRBV25-1; weak D call: TRBD1 (6 bases). The CDR3 extends over 14 amino acids. The germline V gene encodes CDR1 MGHDK and CDR2 SYGVNS. Deletions cut 4 bases from V and 7 bases from J, with 14 bases between.

This clonotype turned up a few times. The chain employs TRBV15 and TRBJ2-2; weak D call: TRBD2 (6 bases). The CDR3 extends over 17 amino acids. Germline V CDR1 and CDR2: LNHNV, YYDKDF (reference sequence). V gave up 3 bases and J gave up 6 bases, with 20 bases separating them. CDR3 in DNA: TGTGCCACCAGCAGTCCGAGATCGGGGGTATCCGCCGGGGAGCTGTTTTTT. Its translation: CATSSPRSGVSAGELFF.

The chain joins TRBV28 to TRBJ2-1; tentative D call: TRBD1 (5 bases). From germline, CDR1 is MDHEN and CDR2 SYDVKM. Trimming took off 5 bases at V and 0 bases at J, with 17 bases between the two ends. The CDR3 contains 17 residues. CDR3: CASSRPPGRSSYNEQFF. For the CDR3, the DNA is TGTGCCAGCAGTCGACCGCCAGGGCGAAGCTCCTACAATGAGCAGTTCTTC.

This rearrangement joins TRBV15 to TRBJ2-3; D is unresolved. With 6 bases removed from V and 4 bases from J, the gap between germline ends came to 14 bases. The germline V gene encodes CDR1 LNHNV and CDR2 YYDKDF (reference sequence). The CDR3 is 14 amino acids. Here the CDR3 reads CATRAGYEADTQYF. CDR3 coding DNA: TGTGCCACCAGAGCTGGGTATGAGGCAGATACGCAGTATTTT.

DNA for the CDR3: TGTGCCCAAGCGAGCTCCTACAATGAGCAGTTCTTC. Translated, it gives CAQASSYNEQFF. This rearrangement joins TRBV10-3 to TRBJ2-1; D unresolved. Between the trimmed V and J ends, which lost 11 bases and 0 bases, there was a span of 8 bases. This CDR3 comprises 12 residues. The germline V gene encodes CDR1 ENHRY and CDR2 SYGVKD.

This chain joins TRBV7-2 and TRBJ2-3; D might be TRBD1 (8 bases). The V end was cut by 5 bases, the J end by 5 bases, with 20 bases between. This CDR3 has 16 residues. CDR1 is SGHTA and CDR2 is FQGNSA in the germline V gene. The CDR3 DNA reads as TGTGCCAGCAGCCTACGGACAGGGAGGGGCCTAGATACGCAGTATTTT. Translation gives CASSLRTGRGLDTQYF. Full variable domain (remainder filled in from reference TRBV7-2 and TRBJ2-3): GAGVSQSPSNKVTEKGKDVELRCDPISGHTALYWYRQSLGQGLEFLIYFQGNSAPDKSGLPSDRFSAERTGGSVSTLTIQRTQQEDSAVYLCASSLRTGRGLDTQYFGPGTRLTVL.

The rearrangement links TRBV6-1 to TRBJ2-1; a possible D gene is TRBD1 (7 bases). Trimming took off 8 bases at V and 3 bases at J, with 20 bases between the two ends. Germline V lookup: CDR1 MNHNS, CDR2 SASEGT. CDR3 length: 16 amino acids. The chain's CDR3 is CASGQGGTRIYNEQFF. CDR3 DNA sequence: TGTGCCAGCGGCCAGGGGGGTACGAGGATCTACAATGAGCAGTTCTTC.

The V gene is TRBV28, the J gene TRBJ2-7; D not certain. Trimming removed 2 bases at V and 0 bases at J, with 14 bases between. CDR1 is MDHEN, CDR2 SYDVKM, per germline. The CDR3 is 16 residues long. CDR3 sequence (DNA): TGTGCCAGCAGTTTACGCCGTGGGATCCCCTCCTACGAGCAGTACTTC. Encoded protein: CASSLRRGIPSYEQYF.

The chain combines TRBV5-1 with TRBJ2-1; a weak D match, TRBD2 (5 bases). The CDR3 has 16 amino acids. Germline V gene lookup returns CDR1 SGHRS and CDR2 YFSETQ. Trimming left V 1 base short and J 3 bases short, with 14 bases between. The CDR3 DNA is TGCGCCAGCAGCTTGATGGAAAAACTAGTCTACAATGAGCAGTTCTTC. Translating it yields CASSLMEKLVYNEQFF.

This clonotype was seen a handful of times. The rearrangement uses TRBV7-2 and TRBJ2-5; D ambiguous. CDR1 is SGHTA, CDR2 FQGNSA, per germline. V lost 1 base and J 2 bases, leaving 14 bases between the germline ends. This CDR3 spans 16 amino acids. CDR3 DNA sequence: TGTGCCAGCAGCTTAGGTCTGGCGACTCATCAAGAGACCCAGTACTTC. Translated, it gives CASSLGLATHQETQYF. The whole variable domain, remainder taken from reference TRBV7-2 and TRBJ2-5, is GAGVSQSPSNKVTEKGKDVELRCDPISGHTALYWYRQSLGQGLEFLIYFQGNSAPDKSGLPSDRFSAERTGGSVSTLTIQRTQQEDSAVYLCASSLGLATHQETQYFGPGTRLLVL.

This clonotype was picked up a small number of times. The chain has TRBV3-1 and TRBJ2-1, with 12 bases that match TRBD2. V dropped 4 bases and J dropped 7; count of bases not matched to a gene: 11. The V gene's germline CDR1 is LGHDT and CDR2 YNNKEL (reference sequence). The CDR3 contains 17 residues. Here the CDR3 reads CASSPLAGGTWANEQFF. The CDR3 DNA reads as TGTGCCAGCAGCCCCCTAGCGGGGGGGACGTGGGCGAATGAGCAGTTCTTC.

This chain links TRBV6-5 with TRBJ2-5, with TRBD2 matching over 7 bases. CDR1 and CDR2 (germline): MNHEY, SVGAGI. This CDR3 is 15 amino acids long. V lost 0 bases and J lost 2; bases outside the gene matches: 3. The CDR3 here is CASSYSGGNQETQYF. The CDR3 coding sequence is TGTGCCAGCAGTTACTCCGGGGGGAATCAAGAGACCCAGTACTTC.

This clonotype has a handful of counts. The chain carries TRBV4-1 and TRBJ1-2, with D possibly TRBD1 on 5 matching bases. This CDR3 has 15 amino acids. V gave up 0 bases and J gave up 4 bases, with 12 bases separating them. CDR1 and CDR2 from the germline V gene are MGHRA and YSYEKL. The CDR3 DNA reads TGCGCCAGCAGCCAAGATCGCGGGGCGAGCTATGGCTACACCTTC. As protein: CASSQDRGASYGYTF.

The chain is built from TRBV27 and TRBJ2-1; a weak D match, TRBD1 (6 bases). This CDR3 contains 13 residues. The V gene lost 5 bases and the J gene lost 9 bases, with 14 bases spanning the gap. Germline V gives CDR1 MNHEY, CDR2 SMNVEV (reference sequence). This chain's CDR3 is CASSPTHRVEQFF. CDR3 in DNA: TGTGCCAGCAGTCCTACTCACAGGGTTGAGCAGTTCTTC.

This clonotype was detected only a few times. The chain carries TRBV5-1 and TRBJ2-7; the match to TRBD2 covers 7 bases. Germline assignment: CDR1 SGHRS and CDR2 YFSETQ. The CDR3 loop spans 14 amino acids. Trimming removed 4 bases from V and 6 bases from J; junction bases left unmatched: 10. The CDR3 DNA sequence: TGCGCCAGCAGCCCCTTGGCGGGAGTTGGCGAGCAGTACTTC. Translating it yields CASSPLAGVGEQYF.

This clonotype was observed a handful of times. The V and J genes are TRBV4-2 and TRBJ2-2, with TRBD2 matching 9 bases. Germline loops: CDR1 LGHNA, CDR2 YNFKEQ. After removal of 0 bases from V and 7 bases from J, the junction contained 9 bases not matched to a gene. The CDR3 contains 17 residues. As DNA, the CDR3 is TGTGCCAGCAGCCAAGATATTGGCGGGAGGGTCGGCGGGGAGCTGTTTTTT. Translated, it gives CASSQDIGGRVGGELFF.

This clonotype was seen only a few times. The chain has TRBV10-3 and TRBJ1-1; D may be TRBD1 (5 bases). This CDR3 spans 14 amino acids. Germline V gene sequence: CDR1 ENHRY, CDR2 SYGVKD. V gave up 4 bases and J gave up 10 bases, with 19 bases separating them. In DNA, the CDR3 is TGTGCCATCAGTGGATCCGGGGGTGGGCGAGGAGCTTTCTTT. Encoded protein: CAISGSGGGRGAFF.

This clonotype was detected ten times or more. The chain has TRBV12-3 or TRBV12-4 and TRBJ2-4; possibly TRBD1 for D (6 bases). The CDR3 is 15 residues long. Deletions cut 2 bases from V and 0 bases from J, with 8 bases between. Written as DNA, the CDR3 is TGTGCCAGCAGTTTAACAGGGCTAGCCAAAAACATTCAGTACTTC. This sequence encodes CASSLTGLAKNIQYF.